This TCR beta chain was sequenced during a study of OX40 agonist ivuxolimab in advanced cancers. Germline CDR1 is WNHNN and CDR2 is SYGVQD (reference sequence). V was pared by 5 bases and J by 3 bases, with 5 bases between. There are 11 residues in the CDR3. Measured with immunoSEQ multiplex PCR; TCRdb has only the in-frame clones, and not every one. The table includes 65,000 to 85,000 clones, 85% detected once. The sequences come from CD4+ or CD8+ T cells sorted from blood, collected in a trial of the OX40 agonist ivuxolimab. J is TRBJ2-7 and V is TRBV10-1; no reliable D call. The receptor was isolated from an adult with an advanced solid tumor such as melanoma, head and neck, liver or kidney cancer. The CDR3 reads CASSSGYEQYF. CDR3 DNA sequence: TGCGCCAGCAGTTCGGGCTACGAGCAGTACTTC.